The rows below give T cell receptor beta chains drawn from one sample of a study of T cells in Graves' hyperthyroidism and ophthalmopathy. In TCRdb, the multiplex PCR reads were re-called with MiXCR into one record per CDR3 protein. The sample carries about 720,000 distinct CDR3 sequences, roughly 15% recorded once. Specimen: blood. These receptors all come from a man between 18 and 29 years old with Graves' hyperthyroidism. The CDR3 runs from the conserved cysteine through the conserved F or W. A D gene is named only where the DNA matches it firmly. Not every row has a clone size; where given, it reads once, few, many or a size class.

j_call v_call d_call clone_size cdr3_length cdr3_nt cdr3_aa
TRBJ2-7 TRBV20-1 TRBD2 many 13 TGCAGTGCAGACTCCCGGCGGGGGGGCGAGCAGTACTTC CSADSRRGGEQYF
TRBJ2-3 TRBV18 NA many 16 TGTGCCAGCTCACCACCGCCCGCGGTGCGGTCCGATACGCAGTATTTT CASSPPPAVRSDTQYF
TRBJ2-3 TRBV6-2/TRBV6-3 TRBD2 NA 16 TGTGCCAGCAGTTTAACTAGCGGGAGGCGTACAGATACGCAGTATTTT CASSLTSGRRTDTQYF
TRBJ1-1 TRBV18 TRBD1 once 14 TGTGCCAGCTCACCTCGACAGGGGAACATTGAAGCTTTCTTT CASSPRQGNIEAFF
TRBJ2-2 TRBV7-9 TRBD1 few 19 TGTGCCAGCAGCTCCTACCGGGACAGGGTCGAGGGGAACACCGGGGAGCTGTTTTTT CASSSYRDRVEGNTGELFF
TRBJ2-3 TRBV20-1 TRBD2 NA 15 TGCAGTGCCTCACCGAGGAGCGGGAGGGCAGATACGCAGTATTTT CSASPRSGRADTQYF
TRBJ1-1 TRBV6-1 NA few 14 TGTGCCAGCAGTGAATGGGAGAGCGTACGTGAAGCTTTCTTT CASSEWESVREAFF
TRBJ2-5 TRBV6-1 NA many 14 TGTGCCAGCAGTACCCCGGACGGCAAAGAGACCCAGTACTTC CASSTPDGKETQYF
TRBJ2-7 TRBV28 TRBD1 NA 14 TGTGCCAGCAGTATCACAGGGGTGAAAGGCGAGCAGTACTTC CASSITGVKGEQYF
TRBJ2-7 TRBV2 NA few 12 TGTGCCAGCAGACAGTCAGACTACGAGCAGTACTTC CASRQSDYEQYF
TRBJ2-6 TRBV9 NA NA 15 TGTGCCAGCAGCAGGGACGGTATGGGGGCCAACGTCCTGACTTTC CASSRDGMGANVLTF
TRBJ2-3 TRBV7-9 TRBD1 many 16 TGTGCCAGCAGCCCCTCGGGGGACAGGGATACAGATACGCAGTATTTT CASSPSGDRDTDTQYF
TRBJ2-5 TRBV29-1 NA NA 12 TGCAGCGCTGTCGATGGTCAAGAGACCCAGTACTTC CSAVDGQETQYF
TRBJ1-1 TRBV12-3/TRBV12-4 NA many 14 TGTGCCAGCAGTTTCGCCCGGCGGAACACTGAAGCTTTCTTT CASSFARRNTEAFF
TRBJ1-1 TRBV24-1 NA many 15 TGTGCCACCAGTGATTTGGCGGCGTTGAACACTGAAGCTTTCTTT CATSDLAALNTEAFF
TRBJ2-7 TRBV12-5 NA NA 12 TGTGCTAGTGGTTTAAAGGTCTACGAGCAGTACTTC CASGLKVYEQYF
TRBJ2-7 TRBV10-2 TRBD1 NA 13 TGCGCCAGCGGAGGTGGGACAGACTACGAGCAGTACTTC CASGGGTDYEQYF
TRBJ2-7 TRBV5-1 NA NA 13 TGCGCCAGCAGCTCAAGGGGGGTCCACGAGCAGTACTTC CASSSRGVHEQYF
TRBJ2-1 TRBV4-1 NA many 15 TGCGCCAGCAGCCAAGATGGACAGAACTACAATGAGCAGTTCTTC CASSQDGQNYNEQFF
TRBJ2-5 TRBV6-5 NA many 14 TGTGCCAGCAGTTACTTACAGTTACAAGAGACCCAGTACTTC CASSYLQLQETQYF
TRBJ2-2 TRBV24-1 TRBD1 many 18 TGTGCCACCAGTGATCCCCGCCCGGGACAGGGGGACACCGGGGAGCTGTTTTTT CATSDPRPGQGDTGELFF
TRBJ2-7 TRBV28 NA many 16 TGTGCCAGCAGTCTCCCCCCGGGACACGCGGCCTACGAGCAGTACTTC CASSLPPGHAAYEQYF
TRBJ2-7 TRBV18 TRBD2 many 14 TGTGCCAGCTCACCCCGCAGCGGGGGCTACGAGCAGTACTTC CASSPRSGGYEQYF
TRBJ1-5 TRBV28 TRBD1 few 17 TGTGCCAGCACTCATTGGACAGGGCCGATCGGCAATCAGCCCCAGCATTTT CASTHWTGPIGNQPQHF
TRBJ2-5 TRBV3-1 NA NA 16 TGTGCCAGCAGCCGAGGGGGAACACTTAACTACCAGACCCAGTACTTC CASSRGGTLNYQTQYF
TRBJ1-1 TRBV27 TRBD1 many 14 TGTGCCAGCAGTTCGACAGGGGTTGACACTGAAGCTTTCTTT CASSSTGVDTEAFF
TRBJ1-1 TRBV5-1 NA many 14 TGCGCCAGCAGCTTGGGGGTGTTGGGGACTGAAGCTTTCTTT CASSLGVLGTEAFF
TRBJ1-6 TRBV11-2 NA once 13 TGTGCCAGCAGCTTAGTTATTAATTCACCCCTCCACTTT CASSLVINSPLHF
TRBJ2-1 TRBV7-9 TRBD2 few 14 TGTGCCAGCAGCTACGGACTAGCCCCCAATGAGCAGTTCTTC CASSYGLAPNEQFF
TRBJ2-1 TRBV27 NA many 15 TGTGCCAGCAGCCCGGGACCGACCTCCTACAATGAGCAGTTCTTC CASSPGPTSYNEQFF
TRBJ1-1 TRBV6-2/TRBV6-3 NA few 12 TGTGCCAGCAGATTCGTGGGCACTGAAGCTTTCTTT CASRFVGTEAFF
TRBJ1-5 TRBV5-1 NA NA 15 TGCGCCAGCAGCTTGGGACTGCCGGGGCGGCAGCCCCAGCATTTT CASSLGLPGRQPQHF
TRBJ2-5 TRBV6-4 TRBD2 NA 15 TGTACCAGCAGTGAATCTAGCGGGGGGATTGAGACCCAGTACTTC CTSSESSGGIETQYF
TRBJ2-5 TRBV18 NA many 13 TGTGCCAGCTCACCACCGGTAATAGAGACCCAGTACTTC CASSPPVIETQYF
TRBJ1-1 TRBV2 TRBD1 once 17 TGTGCCAGCAGTGAAAGCATTAAGGGACAGGGGAATTTTGAAGCTTTCTTT CASSESIKGQGNFEAFF
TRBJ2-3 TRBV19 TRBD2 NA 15 TGTGCCAGTAGTCACGGCGGGGGTAGCACAGATACGCAGTATTTT CASSHGGGSTDTQYF
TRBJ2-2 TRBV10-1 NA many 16 TGCGCCAGCAGTGAGGGCAGAATGATTAACACCGGGGAGCTGTTTTTT CASSEGRMINTGELFF
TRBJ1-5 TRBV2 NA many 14 TGTGCCAGCAGCGCAGGGGTCAGCAATCAGCCCCAGCATTTT CASSAGVSNQPQHF
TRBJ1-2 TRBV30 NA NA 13 TGTGCCTGGAGTGTGGGGGAGACGTATGGCTACACCTTC CAWSVGETYGYTF
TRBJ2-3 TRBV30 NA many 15 TGTGCCTGGAGTGTACTCAGCGTTTTTACAGATACGCAGTATTTT CAWSVLSVFTDTQYF
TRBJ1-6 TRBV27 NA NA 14 TGTGCCAGCAGTCCGCCCAGGGGTAATTCACCCCTCCACTTT CASSPPRGNSPLHF
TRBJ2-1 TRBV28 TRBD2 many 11 TGTGCCAGCATAAGCGGGAGGGGGCAGTTCTTC CASISGRGQFF
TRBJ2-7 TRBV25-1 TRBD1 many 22 TGTGCCAGCAGTGAAGTCGGGACAGGGATTCCGTTACAACCACCAAGCTCCTACGAGCAGTACTTC CASSEVGTGIPLQPPSSYEQYF
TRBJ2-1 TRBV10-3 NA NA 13 TGTGCCACCGTAGGGGTTGGGTACAATGAGCAGTTCTTC CATVGVGYNEQFF
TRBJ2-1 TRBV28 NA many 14 TGTGCCAGCAGTTTAGTATTCGGGGACAATGAGCAGTTCTTC CASSLVFGDNEQFF
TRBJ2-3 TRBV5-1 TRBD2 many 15 TGCGCCAGCAGCTCTAGCGGGAGGGCAGCAGATACGCAGTATTTT CASSSSGRAADTQYF
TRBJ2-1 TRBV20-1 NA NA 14 TGCAGTGCTAGAGATCGAAGGGGTATTAATGAGCAGTTCTTC CSARDRRGINEQFF
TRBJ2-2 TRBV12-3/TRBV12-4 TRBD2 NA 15 TGTGCCAGCATCGTTAGCGGGGCGAACACCGGGGAGCTGTTTTTT CASIVSGANTGELFF
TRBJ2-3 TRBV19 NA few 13 TGTGCCAGTATTAACCCCAACACAGATACGCAGTATTTT CASINPNTDTQYF
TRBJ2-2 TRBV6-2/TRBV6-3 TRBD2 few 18 TGTGCCAGCAGTTACTCTAGGACTAGCGGTCTGAACACCGGGGAGCTGTTTTTT CASSYSRTSGLNTGELFF
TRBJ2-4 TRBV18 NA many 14 TGTGCCAGCTCACCATCGGGTGCCAAAAACATTCAGTACTTC CASSPSGAKNIQYF
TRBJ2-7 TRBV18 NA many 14 TGTGCCAGCTCACCACAGCGAGAGAACTACGAGCAGTACTTC CASSPQRENYEQYF
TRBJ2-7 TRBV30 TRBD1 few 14 TGTGCCTGGAGTTCGTCAGGGGGCAAGTACGAGCAGTACTTC CAWSSSGGKYEQYF
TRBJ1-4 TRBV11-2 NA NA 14 TGTGCCAGCAGCTTATCGCTTTCTAATGAAAAACTGTTTTTT CASSLSLSNEKLFF
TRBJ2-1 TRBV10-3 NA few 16 TGTGCCATCAGTGAGCGGCCAGCAGGAGCGTTTAATGAGCAGTTCTTC CAISERPAGAFNEQFF
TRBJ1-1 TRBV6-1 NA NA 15 TGTGCCAGCAGCCACCCTGAGGGGGGGGCCCCTGAAGCTTTCTTT CASSHPEGGAPEAFF
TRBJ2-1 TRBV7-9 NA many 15 TGTGCCAGCAGCTTAGGGGACGGGATCTACAATGAGCAGTTCTTC CASSLGDGIYNEQFF
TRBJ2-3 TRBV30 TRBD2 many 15 TGTGCCGGAACTACTAGCGGGAGCAATACAGATACGCAGTATTTT CAGTTSGSNTDTQYF